Listed below are T cell receptor beta chains from one sample, sequenced in a study of cytomegalovirus exposure and HLA in healthy donors. Measured with immunoSEQ multiplex PCR; TCRdb has only the in-frame clones, and not every one. The data show around 170,000 clones, about 80% seen once. The specimen sequenced was PBMCs. The receptors here all came from a man between 18 and 29 years old in good health and CMV-seronegative. Each CDR3 is given with its conserved first and last residue. A D gene is named only where the DNA matches it firmly. Clone size is stated in some rows and not others, as once, few, many or a class when expanded.

TRBV18	-	-	TRBJ2-7	TGTGCCAGCTCACCAACGTCAGGCAGTTCCTACGAGCAGTACTTC	CASSPTSGSSYEQYF
TRBV5-5	-	TRBD1	TRBJ1-4	TGTGCCAGCAGCGCCTGGGACAGGGTTGATGAAAAACTGTTTTTT	CASSAWDRVDEKLFF
TRBV19	-	-	TRBJ2-7	TGTGCCAGTAGGGCGCGCGGAACCTACGAGCAGTACTTC	CASRARGTYEQYF
TRBV7-9	-	TRBD1	TRBJ1-5	TGTGCCAGCAGCTTAGGGACAGGGAGGAATCAGCCCCAGCATTTT	CASSLGTGRNQPQHF
TRBV6-5	-	-	TRBJ2-1	TGTGCCAGCAGTTACGCTCCCCAGTGGTCCTACAATGAGCAGTTCTTC	CASSYAPQWSYNEQFF
TRBV7-9	-	-	TRBJ2-7	TGTGCCAGCAGTCCTCAGGGTTTCGAGCAGTACTTC	CASSPQGFEQYF
TRBV29-1	-	-	TRBJ2-7	TGCAGCGTATCGTACGCTAGGTCGCCGTCCTACGAGCAGTACTTC	CSVSYARSPSYEQYF
TRBV13	-	-	TRBJ2-5	TGTGCCAGCAGCTTCTTTAGGGCGCGGGGCCAAGAGACCCAGTACTTC	CASSFFRARGQETQYF
TRBV6-5	-	-	TRBJ2-7	TGTGCCAGCAGTTCCGACAGGAGCTCCTACGAGCAGTACTTC	CASSSDRSSYEQYF
TRBV19	-	TRBD2	TRBJ2-3	TGTGCCAGTAACGAGCGGGAGAGCACAGATACGCAGTATTTT	CASNERESTDTQYF
TRBV7-9	-	TRBD2	TRBJ2-2	TGTGCCAGCAGCCCTGGGACTAGCGGGAGCGGGACCGGGGAGCTGTTTTTT	CASSPGTSGSGTGELFF
TRBV4-1	few	TRBD2	TRBJ2-7	TGCGCCAGCAGCCGACTAGCGGACCACGAGCAGTACTTC	CASSRLADHEQYF
TRBV5-1	-	TRBD2	TRBJ2-3	TGCGCCAGCAGCTTGGAAGGAACTAGCGGCCTCTCCACGCAGTATTTT	CASSLEGTSGLSTQYF
TRBV4-1	-	TRBD1	TRBJ2-1	TGCGCCAGCAGCCAGCTCGGGACAGGGAATTACAATGAGCAGTTCTTC	CASSQLGTGNYNEQFF
TRBV18	-	TRBD1	TRBJ1-2	TGTGCCAGCTCACCTCTCGACAGGGGAGGCGGCTACACCTTC	CASSPLDRGGGYTF
TRBV7-3	once	-	TRBJ2-2	TGTGCCAGCAGCTCCGGGACTCCTAACACCGGGGAGCTGTTTTTT	CASSSGTPNTGELFF
TRBV14	-	-	TRBJ1-5	TGTGCCAGCAGCCCCGGGTTAAATCAGCCCCAGCATTTT	CASSPGLNQPQHF
TRBV19	-	-	TRBJ1-1	TGTGCCAGTATAGGAACCGGGGAACCGAACACTGAAGCTTTCTTT	CASIGTGEPNTEAFF
TRBV4-2	-	TRBD1	TRBJ2-5	TGTGCCAGCGGCCAAGAGTTAGGGACAGCACAAGAGACCCAGTACTTC	CASGQELGTAQETQYF
TRBV18	-	TRBD1	TRBJ1-5	TGTGCCAGCTCCGAGATGACAGGGAATCAGCCCCAGCATTTT	CASSEMTGNQPQHF
TRBV5-1	-	TRBD1	TRBJ2-7	TGCGCCAGCAGCTTGGTACCCCGGGACAGCCGGACCTACGAGCAGTACTTC	CASSLVPRDSRTYEQYF
TRBV5-4	-	TRBD2	TRBJ2-1	TGTGCCAGCAGCCCCCGGAGGGAGCGGGGGGGCCGGGGGAACTACAATGAGCAGTTCTTC	CASSPRRERGGRGNYNEQFF
TRBV5-1	-	TRBD1	TRBJ2-7	TGCGCCAGCAGCCTATACAAGGGACAGGGGGGCGAGCAGTACTTC	CASSLYKGQGGEQYF
TRBV30	-	-	TRBJ1-5	TGTGCCTGGAGCCAGGGCACTAATCAGCCCCAGCATTTT	CAWSQGTNQPQHF
TRBV28	-	-	TRBJ2-2	TGTGCCAGCATGGATCGTACAGGGAACACCGGGGAGCTGTTTTTT	CASMDRTGNTGELFF
TRBV7-9	few	-	TRBJ1-1	TGTGCCAGCAGCGTGGCCCGGGACATTTCTGAAGCTTTCTTT	CASSVARDISEAFF
TRBV25-1	-	TRBD2	TRBJ2-1	TGTGCCAGCAGTGTCCCGACTAGCGGATCCTACAATGAGCAGTTCTTC	CASSVPTSGSYNEQFF
TRBV6-5	-	-	TRBJ1-1	TGTGCCAGCAGCAGAGGACAGAACACTGAAGCTTTCTTT	CASSRGQNTEAFF
TRBV2	few	-	TRBJ1-1	TGTGCCAGCAGGACTTACCGAGCGGGTGCTGAAGCTTTCTTT	CASRTYRAGAEAFF
TRBV6-5	-	TRBD1	TRBJ2-7	TGTGCCAGCAGCAAGGGACAGGGGGCGAAAGAGCAGTACTTC	CASSKGQGAKEQYF
TRBV4-2	-	-	TRBJ1-5	TGTGCCAGCAGCCAAGATGCGGGGCCCCGGGGGCCCCAGCATTTT	CASSQDAGPRGPQHF
TRBV9	once	TRBD1	TRBJ2-1	TGTGCCAGCAGCCTACAGGGGCGTGGGGGTTTCAATGAGCAGTTCTTC	CASSLQGRGGFNEQFF
TRBV6-5	-	-	TRBJ1-4	TGTGCCAGCAGTAAAGAGGTCGATGGTGAAAAACTGTTTTTT	CASSKEVDGEKLFF
TRBV6-5	-	TRBD1	TRBJ1-5	TGTGCCAGCAGTCGCGGACAGGCACATCAGCCCCAGCATTTT	CASSRGQAHQPQHF
TRBV18	-	TRBD2	TRBJ2-6	TGTGCCAGCTCATCGGGAGGGGAAACAGGGTTTGGGGCCAACGTCCTGACTTTC	CASSSGGETGFGANVLTF
TRBV19	-	TRBD1	TRBJ1-1	TGTGCCAGTAGCATGGGGATAGACAGGGAGAACACTGAAGCTTTCTTT	CASSMGIDRENTEAFF
TRBV5-4	-	TRBD1	TRBJ1-2	TGTGCCAGCAGCCGGAAACAGGGGAACTATGGCTACACCTTC	CASSRKQGNYGYTF
TRBV21-1	-	-	TRBJ1-5	TGTGCCAGCAGCAAAAAGGCCCCTGAGGCCCCGGTCAATCAGCCCCAGCATTTT	CASSKKAPEAPVNQPQHF
TRBV18	-	TRBD2	TRBJ2-3	TGTGCCAGCTCACCAATCGCGACTAGCGGGAGAGGGGATACGCAGTATTTT	CASSPIATSGRGDTQYF
TRBV5-5	-	-	TRBJ2-7	TGTGCCAGCAGCTTTAGCAGGGGAGAGGAGCAGTACTTC	CASSFSRGEEQYF
TRBV7-2	few	-	TRBJ1-4	TGTGCCAGCAGCTCACAGAATAATGAAAAACTGTTTTTT	CASSSQNNEKLFF
TRBV29-1	-	-	TRBJ2-2	TGCAGCGTTGAAAGGACACCGAACACCGGGGAGCTGTTTTTT	CSVERTPNTGELFF
TRBV18	-	-	TRBJ2-5	TGTGCCAGCTCGCCCCAAATGGACAGCAAAGAGACCCAGTACTTC	CASSPQMDSKETQYF
TRBV11-2	-	-	TRBJ2-6	TGTGCCAGCAGCTTAGTGGGCCGCAGCTCTGGGGCCAACGTCCTGACTTTC	CASSLVGRSSGANVLTF
TRBV4-3	once	-	TRBJ1-3	TGCGCCAGCAGCCAAGCTACAGGAATCTCTGGAAACACCATATATTTT	CASSQATGISGNTIYF
TRBV25-1	-	TRBD1	TRBJ1-1	TGTGCCAGCAGTGGAAGACAGGGGGCGAACACTGAAGCTTTCTTT	CASSGRQGANTEAFF
TRBV5-4	-	-	TRBJ1-5	TGTGCCAGCAGCTTCTCTATAGGGGGCAATCAGCCCCAGCATTTT	CASSFSIGGNQPQHF
TRBV6-6	-	-	TRBJ1-3	TGTGCCAGCAGTTATAGCCAAATTTCTGGAAACACCATATATTTT	CASSYSQISGNTIYF
TRBV11-2	-	-	TRBJ2-7	TGTGCCAGCAGCTTAGGTACAGAGTCCTACGAGCAGTACTTC	CASSLGTESYEQYF
TRBV4-2	-	-	TRBJ2-5	TGTGCCAGCAGCCAAGAGAGACAGACCAGTCCGCCACAAGAGACCCAGTACTTC	CASSQERQTSPPQETQYF
TRBV30	-	-	TRBJ1-2	TGTGCCTGGAGTGACAACTGGTCGGGTGGCTACACCTTC	CAWSDNWSGGYTF
TRBV6-5	few	TRBD2	TRBJ2-7	TGTGCCAGCAGTTACAAGCGGGAGCACGAGCAGTACTTC	CASSYKREHEQYF